Following are 23 T cell receptor beta chains from one sample sequenced in a study of regulatory T cells in long-lasting Graves disease. The sample's time point: newly diagnosed GD, antithyroid drugs for less than 3 months. PBMC RNA served as the TCR library source. The TCR beta library used iRepertoire HTBI primers with Arm-PCR amplification of CDR3. TCRdb recomputed calls from the multiplex PCR reads with MiXCR, one row per CDR3 protein. The profile shows 520,000 or so distinct CDR3 sequences, 12% of them singletons. These data were likewise used in another study, on T cells in Graves' hyperthyroidism and ophthalmopathy.

The input for sequencing was peripheral blood mononuclear cells (PBMCs), taken at new diagnosis, from a patient treated with antithyroid drugs. The receptors were sampled from a woman aged 25 to 39 with Graves disease.

This clonotype was seen more than once but under ten times. This sequence joins TRBV6-1 and TRBJ2-3, with 12 bases matching TRBD1. Germline V gene lookup returns CDR1 MNHNS and CDR2 SASEGT. Trimming at V came to 6 bases and at J to 5 bases, leaving 6 bases not matched to a gene. The CDR3 extends over 15 amino acids. DNA of the CDR3: TGTGCCAGCAGACGGGACAGGGGGCAACAAGATACGCAGTATTTT. Translated: CASRRDRGQQDTQYF.

There are many counts of this clonotype. This rearrangement joins TRBV7-9 to TRBJ2-7; 7 bases are a match to TRBD2. Germline V gene data show CDR1 as SEHNR and CDR2 as FQNEAQ (reference sequence). V lost 4 bases, J lost 3 bases, and 6 bases stayed unmatched. This CDR3 contains 14 residues. The CDR3 loop is CASSSAGINYEQYF. In DNA, the CDR3 is TGTGCCAGCAGCTCAGCGGGGATTAACTACGAGCAGTACTTC. The variable domain in full, completed from reference TRBV7-9 and TRBJ2-7, reads DTGVSQNPRHKITKRGQNVTFRCDPISEHNRLYWYRQTLGQGPEFLTYFQNEAQLEKSRLLSDRFSAERPKGSFSTLEIQRTEQGDSAMYLCASSSAGINYEQYFGPGTRLTVT.

Notes on this clonotype: Mismatch with germline at one junction end may stem from a read error. The chain uses TRBV7-2 and TRBJ2-7; D might be TRBD1 (5 bases). CDR3 length: 14 amino acids. CDR1 is SGHTA and CDR2 is FQGNSA in the germline V gene. CDR3 protein: CASSLPGPPYEQCF. The CDR3 DNA sequence: TGTGCCAGCAGCTTACCAGGGCCCCCCTACGAGCAGTGCTTC.

On this clonotype: A much larger clone differs by one base, so this may be a read error. V and J are TRBV19 and TRBJ1-2; D perhaps matches TRBD1 (6 bases). The CDR3 is 15 amino acids. CDR1 is LNHDA and CDR2 is SQIVND in the germline V gene (reference sequence). V lost 4 bases and J 7 bases, leaving 19 bases between the germline ends. As DNA, the CDR3 is TGTGCCAGTAGTACCACCCCCGCGGGGGCTACTGGCTACACCTTC. This codes for CASSTTPAGATGYTF.

This chain uses TRBV9 with TRBJ1-1; tentatively, D is TRBD1 (5 bases). Germline values: CDR1 SGDLS, CDR2 YYNGEE. The CDR3 is 14 amino acids. V was clipped by 4 bases and J by 3 bases, with 13 bases between them. The CDR3 coding sequence is TGTGCCAGCAGCCCTAACTTAGGGGACACTGAAGCTTTCTTT. It yields the protein CASSPNLGDTEAFF.

The rearrangement uses TRBV2 and TRBJ1-1; unclear D gene. Germline CDR1 and CDR2: SNHLY and FYNNEI. Trimming took off 6 bases at V and 5 bases at J, with 16 bases between the two ends. The CDR3 extends over 14 amino acids. CDR3 amino acids: CASRIALMETEAFF. The CDR3 DNA reads as TGTGCCAGCAGGATTGCGTTGATGGAGACTGAAGCTTTCTTT.

Comment on this clonotype: Germline is not matched at one junction end, which may reflect a read error. V gene TRBV6-2 or TRBV6-3 combines with J gene TRBJ2-7; maybe TRBD2 (6 bases). The CDR3 spans 12 residues. Germline V gene lookup returns CDR1 MNHEY and CDR2 SVGEGT. This chain's CDR3 is CVSSYGGYEQYF. CDR3 DNA sequence: TGTGTCAGCAGTTACGGGGGCTACGAGCAGTACTTC.

The chain has TRBV14 and TRBJ1-4; no clear D. V was trimmed by 0 bases and J by 4 bases, leaving 9 bases between them. Germline assignment: CDR1 SGHDN and CDR2 FVKESK. The CDR3 extends over 15 amino acids. Written as DNA, the CDR3 is TGTGCCAGCAGCCAAGAGGCCGTGAGTAATGAAAAACTGTTTTTT. As protein: CASSQEAVSNEKLFF.

Worth noting for this clonotype: A much larger clone is a single base away; this may be a read error. V usage is TRBV11-1 and J usage is TRBJ1-1; no reliable D call. The CDR3 sequence is 17 residues long. Per the germline V gene, CDR1 is SGHAT and CDR2 is FQDESV (reference sequence). DNA of the CDR3: TGTGCCAACAGCGCGAACGTGGGCGAACCCGCGAACACTGAAGCTTTCTTT. Residues: CANSANVGEPANTEAFF.

Ten or more counts support this clonotype. The V gene is TRBV5-5, the J gene TRBJ2-7; TRBD1 or TRBD2 may be the D gene (5 bases each). CDR3 length equals 16 residues. The germline CDR1 and CDR2 sequences are SGHKS and YYEKEE (reference sequence). V was clipped by 4 bases and J by 6 bases, with 23 bases between them. CDR3 nucleotide sequence: TGTGCCAGCAGCCTCCATGGGACCGCATGGGTGGGCGAGCAGTACTTC. This sequence encodes CASSLHGTAWVGEQYF.

In its sample, this clonotype was seen many times. The chain joins TRBV29-1 to TRBJ2-5; D is possibly TRBD2 (6 bases). Germline V CDR1 and CDR2: SQVTM, ANQGSEA. This CDR3 comprises 14 residues. V lost 6 bases, J lost 1 base, and 15 bases lay in between. The DNA of the CDR3 is TGCAGCGTCCCAGCCACCGGGGGCCAAGAGACCCAGTACTTC. As protein: CSVPATGGQETQYF.

This clonotype was seen many times. J is TRBJ2-7 and V is TRBV20-1, with a possible D match to TRBD2 (5 bases). Trimming shortened V by 0 bases and J by 6 bases, and 15 bases separated the two germline ends. CDR1 and CDR2 from the germline V gene are DFQATT and SNEGSKA (reference sequence). The CDR3 covers 14 residues. CDR3 coding DNA: TGCAGTGCTAGAGATCGCCGGGGAGCTCCCGAGCAGTACTTC. It is translated as CSARDRRGAPEQYF.

This clonotype was seen many times. This chain connects TRBV29-1 to TRBJ1-4; the match to TRBD1 covers 8 bases. There are 15 residues in the CDR3. Germline V gene lookup returns CDR1 SQVTM and CDR2 ANQGSEA. Germline trimming cut 5 bases from V and 5 bases from J; bases unmatched to any gene: 10. The CDR3 reads CSVPPLTGENEKLFF. DNA of the CDR3: TGCAGCGTTCCGCCTTTGACAGGGGAAAATGAAAAACTGTTTTTT.

The chain has TRBV2 and TRBJ1-1; no clear D. V was pared by 10 bases and J by 0 bases, with 6 bases between. Looked up from germline, CDR1 is SNHLY and CDR2 is FYNNEI. The CDR3 length is 11 residues. The CDR3 DNA reads TGTGCCACACACCTGAACACTGAAGCTTTCTTT. Translation: CATHLNTEAFF.

This clonotype turned up a few times. This chain uses TRBV29-1 with TRBJ2-1, with 9 bases that match TRBD2. The length of the CDR3 is 14 residues. The germline V gene has CDR1 SQVTM and CDR2 ANQGSEA. The V segment lost 4 bases and the J segment 4 bases; nucleotides outside the gene matches: 5. CDR3: CSVGSGGQYNEQFF. DNA of the CDR3: TGCAGCGTTGGTAGCGGGGGTCAATACAATGAGCAGTTCTTC.

A few counts support this clonotype. This chain uses TRBV20-1 with TRBJ2-6, with D perhaps being TRBD1 or TRBD2 (6 bases each). Germline lookup yields CDR1 DFQATT and CDR2 SNEGSKA (reference sequence). Trimming removed 6 bases at V and 3 bases at J, with 21 bases between. The CDR3 has 17 amino acids. The CDR3 bases are TGCAGTGCCCAGGCGATCCGGGGGCGGAGTGGGGCCAACGTCCTGACTTTC. Translation gives CSAQAIRGRSGANVLTF.

This clonotype appeared many times. The chain employs TRBV12-3 or TRBV12-4 and TRBJ2-4; TRBD2 agrees at 16 bases. The V segment lost 5 bases and the J segment 0 bases; nucleotides outside the gene matches: 22. The length of the CDR3 is 24 residues. CDR3 amino acids: CASSHAGLAGGPRSVVLAKNIQYF. The CDR3 nucleotides read TGTGCCAGCAGTCATGCGGGACTAGCGGGAGGGCCTAGGTCTGTCGTCCTAGCCAAAAACATTCAGTACTTC.

The table lists this clonotype with many counts. The chain uses TRBV12-3 or TRBV12-4 and TRBJ1-1; weak D call: TRBD1 (5 bases). Trimming removed 4 bases at V and 10 bases at J, with 16 bases between. There are 13 residues in the CDR3. The CDR3: CASSSREGRGAFF. CDR3 bases: TGTGCCAGCAGTTCAAGGGAGGGAAGGGGAGCTTTCTTT.

This clonotype appeared a few times. This chain joins TRBV20-1 and TRBJ2-7, with D tentatively TRBD2 (6 bases). The CDR3 sequence is 12 residues long. Trimming removed 3 bases at V and 4 bases at J, with 10 bases between. Per germline, CDR1 DFQATT and CDR2 SNEGSKA (reference sequence). The CDR3 is CSARMAGYEQYF. In DNA, the CDR3 is TGCAGTGCTAGGATGGCGGGGTACGAGCAGTACTTC.

The chain couples TRBV20-1 to TRBJ1-4; 8 bases line up with TRBD1. Germline lookup yields CDR1 DFQATT and CDR2 SNEGSKA (reference sequence). The CDR3 has 17 residues. V lost 1 base, J lost 6 bases, and 13 bases stayed unmatched. DNA of the CDR3: TGCAGTGCTAGAGTATTGGAACTCAGGGGGCTGGATGAAAAACTGTTTTTT. This translates into CSARVLELRGLDEKLFF.

The rearrangement uses TRBV2 and TRBJ2-7; no clear D gene. Germline CDR1 reads SNHLY; CDR2 reads FYNNEI. The length of the CDR3 is 15 residues. Trimming took off 5 bases at V and 3 bases at J, with 17 bases between the two ends. CDR3 DNA: TGTGCCAGCAGTCCCGGCTACTCCCGCCACTACGAGCAGTACTTC. Its translation: CASSPGYSRHYEQYF.

This clonotype was picked up many times. The J gene is TRBJ2-1, the V gene TRBV3-1; TRBD1 aligns across 8 bases. CDR1 is LGHDT and CDR2 is YNNKEL in the germline V gene (reference sequence). This CDR3 is 15 amino acids long. The trim removed 5 bases at V and 0 bases at J, leaving 3 bases unmatched. CDR3 nucleotide sequence: TGTGCCAGCAGCTTCGGGACAGGCTCCTACAATGAGCAGTTCTTC. Its translation: CASSFGTGSYNEQFF.

This clonotype was seen at least ten times. This chain connects TRBV30 to TRBJ1-2; 8 positions agree with TRBD1. V was clipped by 2 bases and J by 6 bases; unmatched bases: 5. This CDR3 spans 13 amino acids. Germline assignment: CDR1 GTSNPN and CDR2 SVGIG (reference sequence). For the CDR3, the DNA is TGTGCCTGGAGTCCCGACAGGGGTAATGGCTACACCTTC. It yields the protein CAWSPDRGNGYTF.